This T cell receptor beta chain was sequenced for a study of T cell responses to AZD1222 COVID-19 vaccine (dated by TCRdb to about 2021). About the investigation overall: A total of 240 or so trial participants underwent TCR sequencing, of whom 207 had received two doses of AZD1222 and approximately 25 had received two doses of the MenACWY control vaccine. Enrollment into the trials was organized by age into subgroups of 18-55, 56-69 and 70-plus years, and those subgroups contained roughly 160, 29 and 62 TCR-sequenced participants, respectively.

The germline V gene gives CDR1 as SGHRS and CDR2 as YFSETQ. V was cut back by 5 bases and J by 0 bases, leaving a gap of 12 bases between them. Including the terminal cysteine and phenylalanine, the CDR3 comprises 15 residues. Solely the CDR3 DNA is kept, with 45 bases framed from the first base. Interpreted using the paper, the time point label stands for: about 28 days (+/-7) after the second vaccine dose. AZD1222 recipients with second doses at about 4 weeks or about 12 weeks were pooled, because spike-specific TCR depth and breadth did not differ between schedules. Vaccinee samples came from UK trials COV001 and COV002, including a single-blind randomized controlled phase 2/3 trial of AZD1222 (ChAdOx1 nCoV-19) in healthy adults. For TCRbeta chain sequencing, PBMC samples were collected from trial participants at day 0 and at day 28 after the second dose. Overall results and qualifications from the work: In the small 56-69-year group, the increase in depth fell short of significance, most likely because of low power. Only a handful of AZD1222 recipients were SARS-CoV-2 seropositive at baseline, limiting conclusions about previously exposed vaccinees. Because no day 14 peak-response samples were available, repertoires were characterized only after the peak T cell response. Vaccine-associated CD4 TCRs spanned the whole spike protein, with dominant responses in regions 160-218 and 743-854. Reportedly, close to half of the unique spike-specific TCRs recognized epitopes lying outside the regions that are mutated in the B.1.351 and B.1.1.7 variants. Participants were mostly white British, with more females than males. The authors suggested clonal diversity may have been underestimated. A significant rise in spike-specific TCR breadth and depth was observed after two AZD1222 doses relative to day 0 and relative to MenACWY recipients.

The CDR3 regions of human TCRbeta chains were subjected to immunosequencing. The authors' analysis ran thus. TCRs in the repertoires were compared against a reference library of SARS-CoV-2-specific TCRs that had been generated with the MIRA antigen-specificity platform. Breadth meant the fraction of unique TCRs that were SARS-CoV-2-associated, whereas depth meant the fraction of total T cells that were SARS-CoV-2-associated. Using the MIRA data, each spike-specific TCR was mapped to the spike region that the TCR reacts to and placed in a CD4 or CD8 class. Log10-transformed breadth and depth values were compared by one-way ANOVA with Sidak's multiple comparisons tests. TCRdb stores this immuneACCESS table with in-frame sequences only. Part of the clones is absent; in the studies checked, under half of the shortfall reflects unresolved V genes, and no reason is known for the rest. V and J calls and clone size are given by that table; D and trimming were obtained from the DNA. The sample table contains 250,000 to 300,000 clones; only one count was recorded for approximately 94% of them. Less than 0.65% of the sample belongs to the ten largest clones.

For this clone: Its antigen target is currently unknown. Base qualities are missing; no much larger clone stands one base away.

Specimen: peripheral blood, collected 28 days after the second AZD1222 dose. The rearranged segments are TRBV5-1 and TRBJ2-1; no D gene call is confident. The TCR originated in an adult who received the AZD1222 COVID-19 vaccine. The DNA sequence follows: TGCGCCAGCAGGGGTTTGGCTGACTCCTACAATGAGCAGTTCTTC. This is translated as CASRGLADSYNEQFF.